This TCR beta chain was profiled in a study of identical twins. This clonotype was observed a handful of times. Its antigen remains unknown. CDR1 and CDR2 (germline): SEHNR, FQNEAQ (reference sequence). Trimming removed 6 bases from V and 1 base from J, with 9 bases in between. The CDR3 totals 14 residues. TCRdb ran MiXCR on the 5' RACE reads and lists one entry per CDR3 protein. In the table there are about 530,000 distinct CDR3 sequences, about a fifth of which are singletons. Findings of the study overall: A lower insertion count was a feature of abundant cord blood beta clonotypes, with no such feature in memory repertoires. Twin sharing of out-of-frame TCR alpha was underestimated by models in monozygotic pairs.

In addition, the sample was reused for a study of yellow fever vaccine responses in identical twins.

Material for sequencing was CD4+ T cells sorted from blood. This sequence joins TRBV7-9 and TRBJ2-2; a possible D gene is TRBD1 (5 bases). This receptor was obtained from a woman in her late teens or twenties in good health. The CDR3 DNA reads TGTGCCAGCAGGTCCCAGGGGAACACCGGGGAGCTGTTTTTT. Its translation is CASRSQGNTGELFF.